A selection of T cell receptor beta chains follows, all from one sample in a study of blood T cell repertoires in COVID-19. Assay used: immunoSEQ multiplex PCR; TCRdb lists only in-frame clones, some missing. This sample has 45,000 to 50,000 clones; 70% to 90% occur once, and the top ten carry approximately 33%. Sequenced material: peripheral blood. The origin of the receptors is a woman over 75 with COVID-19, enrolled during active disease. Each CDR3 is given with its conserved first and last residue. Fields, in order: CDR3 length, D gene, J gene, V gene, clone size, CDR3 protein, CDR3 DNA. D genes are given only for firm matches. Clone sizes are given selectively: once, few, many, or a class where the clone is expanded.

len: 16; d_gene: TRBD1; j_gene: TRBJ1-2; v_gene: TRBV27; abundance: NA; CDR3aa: CASSFDPGQTNYGYTF; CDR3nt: TGTGCCAGCAGTTTCGACCCGGGACAGACTAACTATGGCTACACCTTC
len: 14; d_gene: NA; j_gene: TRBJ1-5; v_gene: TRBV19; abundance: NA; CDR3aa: CASSRKARDSAQHF; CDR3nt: TGTGCCAGTAGTAGGAAGGCGCGGGACTCGGCCCAGCATTTT
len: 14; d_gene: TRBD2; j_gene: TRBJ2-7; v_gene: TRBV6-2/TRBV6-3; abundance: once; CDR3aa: CASSYDGGSYEQYF; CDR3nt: TGTGCCAGCAGTTACGACGGGGGGTCCTACGAGCAGTACTTC
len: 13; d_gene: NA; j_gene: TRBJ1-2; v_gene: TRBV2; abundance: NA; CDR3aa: CASSEATAYGYTF; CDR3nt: TGTGCCAGCAGTGAGGCAACAGCATATGGCTACACCTTC
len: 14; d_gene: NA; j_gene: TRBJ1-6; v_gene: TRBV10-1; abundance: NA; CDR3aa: CASRKDRRNGSLHF; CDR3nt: TGCGCCAGCAGAAAAGACAGGCGCAATGGATCCCTCCACTTT
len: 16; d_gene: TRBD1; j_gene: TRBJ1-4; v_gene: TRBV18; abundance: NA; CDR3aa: CASSPRQGATNEKLFF; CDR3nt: TGTGCCAGCTCACCACGACAGGGCGCAACTAATGAAAAACTGTTTTTT
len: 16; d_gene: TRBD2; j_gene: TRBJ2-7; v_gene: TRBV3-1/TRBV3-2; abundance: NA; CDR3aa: CASSQAYGLANYEQYF; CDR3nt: TGTGCCAGCAGCCAAGCTTACGGACTAGCAAACTACGAGCAGTACTTC
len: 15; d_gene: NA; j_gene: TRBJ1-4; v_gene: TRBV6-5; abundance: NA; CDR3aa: CASSATKGGNEKLFF; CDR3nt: TGTGCCAGCAGCGCTACTAAAGGGGGTAATGAAAAACTGTTTTTT
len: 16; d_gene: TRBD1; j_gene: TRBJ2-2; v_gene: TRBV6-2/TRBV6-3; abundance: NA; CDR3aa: CASSYRGQARTGELFF; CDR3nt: TGTGCCAGCAGTTACCGAGGACAGGCTAGAACCGGGGAGCTGTTTTTT
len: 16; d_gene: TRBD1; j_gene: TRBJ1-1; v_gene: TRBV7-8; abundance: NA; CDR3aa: CASSWRQQGAWTEAFF; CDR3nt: TGTGCCAGCAGCTGGAGGCAACAGGGGGCTTGGACTGAAGCTTTCTTT
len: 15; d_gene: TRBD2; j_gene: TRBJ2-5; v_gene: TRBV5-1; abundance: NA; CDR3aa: CASSPQLADQETQYF; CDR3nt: TGCGCCAGCAGCCCCCAACTAGCGGATCAAGAGACCCAGTACTTC
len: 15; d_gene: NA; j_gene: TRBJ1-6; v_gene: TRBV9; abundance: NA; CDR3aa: CASSVGGLHNSPLHF; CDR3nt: TGTGCCAGCAGCGTAGGAGGCCTGCATAATTCACCCCTCCACTTT
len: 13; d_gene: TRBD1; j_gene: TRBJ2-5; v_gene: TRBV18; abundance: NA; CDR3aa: CASGQGAQETQYF; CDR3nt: TGTGCCAGCGGACAGGGGGCTCAAGAGACCCAGTACTTC
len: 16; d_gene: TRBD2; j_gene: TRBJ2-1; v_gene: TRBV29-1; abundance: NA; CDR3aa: CSVGGTSGRSYNEQFF; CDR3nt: TGCAGCGTTGGGGGGACTAGCGGGAGGAGCTACAATGAGCAGTTCTTC
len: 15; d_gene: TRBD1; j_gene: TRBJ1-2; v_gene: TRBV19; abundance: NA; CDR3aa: CASSIPGQGISGYTF; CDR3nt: TGTGCCAGTAGTATTCCGGGACAGGGAATTAGTGGCTACACCTTC
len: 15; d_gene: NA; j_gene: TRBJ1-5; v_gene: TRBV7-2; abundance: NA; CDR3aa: CASSLGQYSNQPQHF; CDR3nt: TGTGCCAGCAGCTTAGGCCAGTATAGCAATCAGCCCCAGCATTTT
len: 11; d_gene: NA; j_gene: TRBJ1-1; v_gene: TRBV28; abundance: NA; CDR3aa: CASSLYSEAFF; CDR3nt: TGTGCCAGCAGTTTATACTCCGAAGCTTTCTTT
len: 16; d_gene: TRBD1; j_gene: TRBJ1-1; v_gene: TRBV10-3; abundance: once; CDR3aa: CAISESGDRPSTEAFF; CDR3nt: TGTGCCATCAGTGAGTCGGGGGACAGGCCCTCCACAGAAGCTTTCTTT
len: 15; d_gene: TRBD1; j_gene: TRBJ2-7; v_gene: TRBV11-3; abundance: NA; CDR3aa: CASSLGTGGLYEQYF; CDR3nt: TGTGCCAGCAGCTTAGGGACAGGGGGCCTCTACGAGCAGTACTTC
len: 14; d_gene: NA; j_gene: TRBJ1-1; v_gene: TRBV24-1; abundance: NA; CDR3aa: CATSDPGRGTEAFF; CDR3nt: TGTGCCACCAGTGACCCCGGACGGGGCACTGAAGCTTTCTTT
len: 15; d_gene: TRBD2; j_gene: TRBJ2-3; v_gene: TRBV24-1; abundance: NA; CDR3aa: CATSTGLAGTDTQYF; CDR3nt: TGTGCCACCAGCACGGGACTAGCGGGCACAGATACGCAGTATTTT
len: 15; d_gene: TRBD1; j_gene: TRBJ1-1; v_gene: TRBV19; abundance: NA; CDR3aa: CASSTTRTGGISAFF; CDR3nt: TGTGCCAGTAGTACAACCCGGACAGGGGGAATATCGGCTTTCTTT